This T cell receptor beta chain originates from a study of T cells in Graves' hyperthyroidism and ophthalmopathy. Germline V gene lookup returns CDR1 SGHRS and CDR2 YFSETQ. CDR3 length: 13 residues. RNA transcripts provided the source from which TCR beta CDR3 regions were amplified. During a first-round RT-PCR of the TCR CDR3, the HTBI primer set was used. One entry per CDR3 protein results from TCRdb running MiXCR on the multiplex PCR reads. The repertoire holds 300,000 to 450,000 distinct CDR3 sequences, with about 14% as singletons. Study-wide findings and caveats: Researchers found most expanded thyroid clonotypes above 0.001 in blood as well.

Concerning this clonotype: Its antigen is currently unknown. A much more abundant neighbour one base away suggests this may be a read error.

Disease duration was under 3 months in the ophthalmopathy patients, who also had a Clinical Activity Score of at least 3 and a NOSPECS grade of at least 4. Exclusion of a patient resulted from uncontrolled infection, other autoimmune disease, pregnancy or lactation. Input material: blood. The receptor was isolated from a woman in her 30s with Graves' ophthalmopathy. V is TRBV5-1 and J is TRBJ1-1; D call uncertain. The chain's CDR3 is CASSFTPNTEALF. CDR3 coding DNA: TGCGCCAGCAGCTTTACTCCGAACACTGAAGCTCTCTTT.